Listed below are T cell receptor beta chains from one sample, sequenced in a study of T cells in Graves' hyperthyroidism and ophthalmopathy. TCRdb redid the calling of the multiplex PCR reads with MiXCR, one entry per CDR3 protein. The sample lists over 500,000 distinct CDR3 sequences; 35% to 50% were seen once. Sequencing used peripheral blood or thyroid tissue (not recorded which). All receptors come from an adult woman with Graves' disease, either hyperthyroidism or ophthalmopathy (not recorded which). Each CDR3 is given with its conserved first and last residue. The order of the fields is V gene, clone size, D gene, J gene, CDR3 DNA, CDR3 protein. D genes are given only for firm matches. Clone size is stated in some rows and not others, as once, few, many or a class when expanded.

>TRBV5-4|many|-|TRBJ1-2
TGTGCCACCAGTCGAGGGATAGGTAACTATGGCTACACCTTC
CATSRGIGNYGYTF
>TRBV2|-|-|TRBJ2-1
TGTGCCAGCAGTGGATTCGCGGACCGCTCCTACAATGAGCAGTTCTTC
CASSGFADRSYNEQFF
>TRBV10-3|few|TRBD1|TRBJ1-5
TGTGCCATCAGTGCCGCCCAGGGGGGGGGGGGGCCCCAGCATTTT
CAISAAQGGGGPQHF
>TRBV2|-|TRBD1|TRBJ1-6
TGTGCCAGCAGTGGACGGACAGGGAATTCACCCCTCCACTTT
CASSGRTGNSPLHF
>TRBV7-2|-|-|TRBJ1-2
TGTGCCAGCAGCACCCCCGGGGGCCTCTATGGCTACACCTTC
CASSTPGGLYGYTF
>TRBV6-6|many|-|TRBJ1-1
TGTGCCAGCACAGGGATAGAAGCTTTCTTT
CASTGIEAFF
>TRBV25-1|-|-|TRBJ2-7
TGTGCCTGCAGCGCCGGGACGGATACCTACGAGCAGTACTTC
CACSAGTDTYEQYF
>TRBV4-2|-|-|TRBJ2-5
TGTGCCAGCGGCCAAGTTGTCGAAGAGACCCAGTACTTC
CASGQVVEETQYF
>TRBV20-1|-|TRBD1|TRBJ1-5
TGCAGTGCTGGGGACCCGGACAGGGAGAATCAGCCCCAGCATTTT
CSAGDPDRENQPQHF
>TRBV6-5|many|-|TRBJ1-1
TGTGCCAGCAGTTACAGGGAGGACACTGAAGCTTTCTTT
CASSYREDTEAFF
>TRBV5-4|-|-|TRBJ1-5
TGTGCCAGCAGCTTGGATCCAGGTGTAAATCAGCCCCAGCATTTT
CASSLDPGVNQPQHF